The 9 T cell receptor beta chains below come from one sample, sequenced in a study of T cells after yellow fever vaccination. TCRdb analysed the 5' RACE reads with MiXCR anew, one entry per CDR3 protein. Found here are 400,000 to 450,000 distinct CDR3 sequences, roughly a sixth of them singletons; the top ten hold about a sixth. Sequencing was performed on PBMCs, taken before the yellow fever booster vaccination. Receptors were obtained from a man aged 18 to 29 who received the YFV17D yellow fever vaccine.

This clonotype was seen only a few times. This sequence joins TRBV5-1 and TRBJ1-5; D might be TRBD1 (5 bases). Per the germline V gene, CDR1 is SGHRS and CDR2 is YFSETQ. This CDR3 is 15 amino acids long. V lost 4 bases to trimming and J lost 1 base, with 12 bases between them. Written as DNA, the CDR3 is TGCGCCAGCAGCCGATCCCCAGGGAGCAATCAGCCCCAGCATTTT. Translation gives CASSRSPGSNQPQHF.

The chain uses TRBV7-9 and TRBJ2-1; the D gene is possibly TRBD2 (6 bases). Looked up from germline, CDR1 is SEHNR and CDR2 is FQNEAQ (reference sequence). Trimming pared 5 bases from V and 8 bases from J, leaving 16 bases between. The CDR3 is 14 amino acids. The DNA for the CDR3 is TGTGCCAGCAGCCCACCCGGTTGGGGGGATGAGCAGTTCTTC. Amino acid sequence: CASSPPGWGDEQFF.

CDR3 sequence reads: CASSQRSGTGYTEAFF. The CDR3 nucleotides are TGTGCCAGCAGCCAACGCTCCGGGACAGGATACACTGAAGCTTTCTTT. The chain recombines TRBV7-9 with TRBJ1-1, with TRBD1 matching 8 bases. This CDR3 comprises 16 residues. Per the germline V gene, CDR1 is SEHNR and CDR2 is FQNEAQ (reference sequence). The J segment lost 3 bases and the V segment lost 5 bases, leaving 11 bases of the junction unmatched.

The rearrangement joins TRBV28 to TRBJ1-2; D ambiguous. The CDR3 length is 15 residues. The germline gives CDR1 MDHEN, CDR2 SYDVKM. V lost 5 bases and J 3 bases, leaving 16 bases between the germline ends. DNA of the CDR3: TGTGCCAGCAGTACTTTGGGATTCATCTACTATGGCTACACCTTC. It is translated as CASSTLGFIYYGYTF.

This clonotype came up many times. The chain carries TRBV20-1 and TRBJ1-1; D unresolved. The germline CDR1 and CDR2 sequences are DFQATT and SNEGSKA (reference sequence). The length of the CDR3 is 13 residues. V lost 5 bases and J lost 3, with 13 bases in between. Here the CDR3 DNA reads TGCAGTGCTTTTTTCGAGGTATACACTGAAGCTTTCTTT. Its protein product is CSAFFEVYTEAFF.

A single count supports this clonotype. The CDR3 sequence is CASSQSQGFGYGYTF. CDR3 nucleotide sequence: TGCGCCAGCAGCCAGTCTCAGGGTTTCGGCTATGGCTACACCTTC. The gene calls are TRBV4-3 and TRBJ1-2; TRBD1 is a possible D gene (5 bases). The CDR3 is 15 residues long. V shed 3 bases and J shed 4 bases, with 15 bases lying between them. CDR1 is LGHNA, CDR2 YSLEER, per germline.

The sample holds a few counts of this clonotype. This chain uses TRBV6-2 or TRBV6-3 with TRBJ2-1; no clear D gene. V lost 7 bases, J lost 6 bases, and 13 bases lay in between. Per the germline V gene, CDR1 is MNHEY and CDR2 is SVGEGT. The CDR3 sequence is 13 residues long. The CDR3 spells CASMIPILNEQFF. The CDR3 bases are TGTGCCAGCATGATTCCAATTCTCAATGAGCAGTTCTTC.

This clonotype has a count of ten or more. The chain joins TRBV7-2 to TRBJ1-2; D gene unclear. The CDR3 totals 15 residues. Trimming took 3 bases from V and 4 from J, leaving 15 bases between them. Germline V CDR1 and CDR2: SGHTA, FQGNSA. CDR3 residues: CASSLQVTSLYGYTF. The CDR3 DNA reads TGTGCCAGCAGCTTGCAGGTGACTTCTCTCTATGGCTACACCTTC.

The V gene is TRBV6-2 or TRBV6-3, the J gene TRBJ1-2; 7 bases align to TRBD1. Per germline, CDR1 MNHEY and CDR2 SVGEGT. The CDR3 is 16 residues long. V trimming: 6 bases; J trimming: 6 bases; junction bases outside the gene matches: 16. In nucleotides, the CDR3 is TGTGCCAGCAGCCATCTTCAGGACAGGTGGGGAGATGGCTACACCTTC. The encoded protein is CASSHLQDRWGDGYTF.